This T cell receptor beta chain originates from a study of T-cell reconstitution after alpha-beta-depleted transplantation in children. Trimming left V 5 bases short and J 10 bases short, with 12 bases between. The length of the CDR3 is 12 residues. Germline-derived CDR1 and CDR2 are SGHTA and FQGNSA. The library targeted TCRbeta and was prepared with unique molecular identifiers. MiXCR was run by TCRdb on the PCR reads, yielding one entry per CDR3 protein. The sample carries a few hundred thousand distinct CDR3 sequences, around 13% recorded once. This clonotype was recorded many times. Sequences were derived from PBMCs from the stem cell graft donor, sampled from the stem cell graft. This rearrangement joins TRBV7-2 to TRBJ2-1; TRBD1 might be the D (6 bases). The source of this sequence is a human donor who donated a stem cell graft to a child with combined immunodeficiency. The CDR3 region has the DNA TGTGCCAGCAGCACGTCCGGGACAGAGCAGTTCTTC. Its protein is CASSTSGTEQFF.